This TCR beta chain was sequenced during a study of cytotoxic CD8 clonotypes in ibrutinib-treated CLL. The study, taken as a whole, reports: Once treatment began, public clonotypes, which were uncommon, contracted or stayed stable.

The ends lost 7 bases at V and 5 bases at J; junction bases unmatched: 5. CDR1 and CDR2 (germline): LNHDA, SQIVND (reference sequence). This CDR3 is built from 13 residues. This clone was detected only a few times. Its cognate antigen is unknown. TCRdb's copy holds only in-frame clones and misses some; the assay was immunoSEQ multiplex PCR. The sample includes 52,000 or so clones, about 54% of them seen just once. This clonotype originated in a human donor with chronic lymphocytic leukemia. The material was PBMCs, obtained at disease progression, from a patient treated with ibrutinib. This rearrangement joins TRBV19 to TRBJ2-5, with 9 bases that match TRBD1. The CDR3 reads CASTGQGEETQYF. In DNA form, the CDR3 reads TGTGCCAGTACGGGACAGGGTGAGGAGACCCAGTACTTC.